This TCR beta chain was identified during a study of cytomegalovirus exposure and HLA in healthy donors. Study-level results: Presence/absence analyses supposed approximately even sequencing depth among donors.

Researchers ran the PCR with 60 Vbeta and 13 Jbeta primers. Profiled with immunoSEQ multiplex PCR; TCRdb holds only in-frame clones, not every one. The sample records around 190,000 clones, roughly four fifths being singletons. This clone was detected only once. Its antigen is not known. The junction had 7 bases not matched to a gene; V was cut back by 7 bases and J by 3 bases. CDR3 length: 14 residues. Germline V gives CDR1 MNHEY, CDR2 SVGAGI. The clonotype originates from a man between 18 and 29 years old in good health and CMV-seronegative. Input material: PBMCs. V and J are TRBV6-5 and TRBJ2-7, with 9 bases lining up with TRBD1. This CDR3 is CASTRDRASYEQYF. DNA of the CDR3: TGTGCCAGCACCCGGGACAGGGCCAGCTACGAGCAGTACTTC.